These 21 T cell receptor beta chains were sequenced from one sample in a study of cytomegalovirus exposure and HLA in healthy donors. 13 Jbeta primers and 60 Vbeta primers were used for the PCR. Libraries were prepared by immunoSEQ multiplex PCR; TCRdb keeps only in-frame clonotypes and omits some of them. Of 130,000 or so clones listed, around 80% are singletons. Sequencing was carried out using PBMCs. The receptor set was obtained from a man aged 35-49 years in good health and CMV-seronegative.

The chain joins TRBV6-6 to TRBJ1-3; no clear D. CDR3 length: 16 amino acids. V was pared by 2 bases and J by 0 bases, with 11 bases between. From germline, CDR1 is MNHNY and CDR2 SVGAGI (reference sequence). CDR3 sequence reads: CASSYAGASSGNTIYF. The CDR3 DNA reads TGTGCCAGCAGTTACGCGGGTGCGAGCTCTGGAAACACCATATATTTT.

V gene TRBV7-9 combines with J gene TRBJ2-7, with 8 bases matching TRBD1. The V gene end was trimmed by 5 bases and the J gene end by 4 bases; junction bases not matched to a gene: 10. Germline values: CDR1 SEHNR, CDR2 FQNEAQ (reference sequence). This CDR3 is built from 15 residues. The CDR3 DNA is TGTGCCAGCAGCCCAGTCGTAGGACAGGGTTACGAGCAGTACTTC. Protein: CASSPVVGQGYEQYF.

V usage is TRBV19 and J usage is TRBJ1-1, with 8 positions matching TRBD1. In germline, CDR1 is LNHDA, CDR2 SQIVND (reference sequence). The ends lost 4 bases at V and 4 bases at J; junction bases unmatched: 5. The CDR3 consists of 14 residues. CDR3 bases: TGTGCCAGTAGTAACACAGGGGGGGTCACTGAAGCTTTCTTT. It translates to CASSNTGGVTEAFF.

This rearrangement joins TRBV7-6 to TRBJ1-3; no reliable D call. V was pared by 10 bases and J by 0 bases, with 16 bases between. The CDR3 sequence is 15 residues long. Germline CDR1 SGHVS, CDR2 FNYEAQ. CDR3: CAINSLGSSGNTIYF. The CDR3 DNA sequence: TGTGCCATCAACTCCTTGGGGAGCTCTGGAAACACCATATATTTT. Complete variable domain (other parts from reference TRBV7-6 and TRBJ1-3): GAGVSQSPRYKVTKRGQDVALRCDPISGHVSLYWYRQALGQGPEFLTYFNYEAQQDKSGLPNDRFSAERPEGSISTLTIQRTEQRDSAMYRCAINSLGSSGNTIYFGEGSWLTVV.

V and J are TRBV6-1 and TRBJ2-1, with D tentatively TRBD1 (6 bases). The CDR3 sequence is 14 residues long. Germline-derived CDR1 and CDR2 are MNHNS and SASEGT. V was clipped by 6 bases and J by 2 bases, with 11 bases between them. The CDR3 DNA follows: TGTGCCAGCAGCCTGACAGGCGCCTACAATGAGCAGTTCTTC. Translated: CASSLTGAYNEQFF.

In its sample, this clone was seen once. In DNA, the CDR3 is TGTGCCAGCAGCGTAGCTACCCCAAACAATGAGCAGTTCTTC. Protein product: CASSVATPNNEQFF. The chain has TRBV9 and TRBJ2-1; D remains unclear. CDR1 is SGDLS and CDR2 is YYNGEE in the germline V gene. The CDR3 is 14 residues long. V lost 0 bases, J lost 5 bases, and 9 bases lay in between.

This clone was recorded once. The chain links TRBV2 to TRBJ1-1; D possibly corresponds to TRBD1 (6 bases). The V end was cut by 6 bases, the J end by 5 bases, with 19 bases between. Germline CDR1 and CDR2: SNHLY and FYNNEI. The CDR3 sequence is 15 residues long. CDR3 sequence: CASSVRRTEGTEAFF. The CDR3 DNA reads TGTGCCAGCAGCGTCCGAAGGACAGAGGGAACTGAAGCTTTCTTT.

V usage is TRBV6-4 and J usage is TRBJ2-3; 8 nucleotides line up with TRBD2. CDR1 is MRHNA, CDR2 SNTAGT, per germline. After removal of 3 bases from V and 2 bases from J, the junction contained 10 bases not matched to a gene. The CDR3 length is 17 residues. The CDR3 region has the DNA TGTGCCAGCAGTGATCACGGGACTAGTGGTCTCACAGATACGCAGTATTTT. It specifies CASSDHGTSGLTDTQYF.

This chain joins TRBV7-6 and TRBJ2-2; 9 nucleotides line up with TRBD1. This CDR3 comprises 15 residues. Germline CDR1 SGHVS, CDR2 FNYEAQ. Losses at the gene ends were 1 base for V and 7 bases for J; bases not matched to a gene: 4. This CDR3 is CASSLDRGPLGELFF. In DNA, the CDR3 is TGTGCCAGCAGCTTAGACAGGGGGCCGCTCGGGGAGCTGTTTTTT.

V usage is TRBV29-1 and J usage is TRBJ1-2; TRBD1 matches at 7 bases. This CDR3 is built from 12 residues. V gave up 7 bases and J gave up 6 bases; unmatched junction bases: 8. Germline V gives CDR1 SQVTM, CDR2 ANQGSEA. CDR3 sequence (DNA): TGCAGCGACCTAGACAGGGCGAATGGCTACACCTTC. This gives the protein CSDLDRANGYTF. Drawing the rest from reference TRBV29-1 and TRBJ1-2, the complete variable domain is SAVISQKPSRDICQRGTSLTIQCQVDSQVTMMFWYRQQPGQSLTLIATANQGSEATYESGFVIDKFPISRPNLTFSTLTVSNMSPEDSSIYLCSDLDRANGYTFGSGTRLTVV.

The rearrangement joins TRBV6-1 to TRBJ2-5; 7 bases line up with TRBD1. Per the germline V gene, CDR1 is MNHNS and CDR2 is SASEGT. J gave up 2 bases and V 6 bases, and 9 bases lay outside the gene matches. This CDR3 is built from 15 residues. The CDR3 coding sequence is TGTGCCAGCAGCCGACAGGGTGCCCAACAAGAGACCCAGTACTTC. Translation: CASSRQGAQQETQYF.

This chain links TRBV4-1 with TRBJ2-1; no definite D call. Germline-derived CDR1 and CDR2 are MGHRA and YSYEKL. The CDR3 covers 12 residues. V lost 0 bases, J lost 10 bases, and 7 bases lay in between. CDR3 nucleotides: TGCGCCAGCAGCCAAGATAACATCGAGCAGTTCTTC. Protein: CASSQDNIEQFF.

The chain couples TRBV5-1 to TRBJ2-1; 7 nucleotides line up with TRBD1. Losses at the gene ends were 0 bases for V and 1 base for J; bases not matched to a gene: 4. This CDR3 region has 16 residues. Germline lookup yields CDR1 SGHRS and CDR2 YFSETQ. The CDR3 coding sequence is TGCGCCAGCAGCTTGGGAAGGGGGCGTTCCTACAATGAGCAGTTCTTC. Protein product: CASSLGRGRSYNEQFF.

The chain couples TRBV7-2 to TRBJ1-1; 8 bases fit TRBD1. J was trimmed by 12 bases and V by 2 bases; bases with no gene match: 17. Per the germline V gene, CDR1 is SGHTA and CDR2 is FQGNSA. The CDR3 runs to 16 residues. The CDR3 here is CASSLQTGQGGGGSFF. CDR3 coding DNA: TGTGCCAGCAGCTTACAGACCGGACAGGGCGGGGGTGGGTCTTTCTTT. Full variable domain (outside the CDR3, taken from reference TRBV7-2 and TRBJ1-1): GAGVSQSPSNKVTEKGKDVELRCDPISGHTALYWYRQSLGQGLEFLIYFQGNSAPDKSGLPSDRFSAERTGGSVSTLTIQRTQQEDSAVYLCASSLQTGQGGGGSFFGQGTRLTVV.

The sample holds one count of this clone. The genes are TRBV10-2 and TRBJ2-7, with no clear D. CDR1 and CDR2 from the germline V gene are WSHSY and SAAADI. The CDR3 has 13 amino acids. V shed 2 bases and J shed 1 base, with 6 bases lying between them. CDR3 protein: CASSETDSYEQYF. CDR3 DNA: TGCGCCAGCAGTGAGACAGATTCCTACGAGCAGTACTTC.

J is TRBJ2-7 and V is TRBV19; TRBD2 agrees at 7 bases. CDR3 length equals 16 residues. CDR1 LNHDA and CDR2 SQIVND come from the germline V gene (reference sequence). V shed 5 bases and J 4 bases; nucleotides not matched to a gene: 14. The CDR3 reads CASSAQASGATYEQYF. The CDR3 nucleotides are TGTGCCAGTAGTGCCCAAGCCAGCGGGGCAACGTACGAGCAGTACTTC.

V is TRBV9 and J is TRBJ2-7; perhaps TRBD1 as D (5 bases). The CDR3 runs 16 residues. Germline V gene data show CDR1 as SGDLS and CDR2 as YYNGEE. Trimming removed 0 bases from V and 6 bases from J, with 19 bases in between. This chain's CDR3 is CASSVEVSGYFGEQYF. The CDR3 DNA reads TGTGCCAGCAGCGTAGAAGTTTCAGGGTATTTCGGCGAGCAGTACTTC.

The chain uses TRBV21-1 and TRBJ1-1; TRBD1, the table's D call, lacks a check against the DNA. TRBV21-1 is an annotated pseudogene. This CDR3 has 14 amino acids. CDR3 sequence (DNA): TGTGCCAGCAGCAAAGAGGGGCAGGGCCCTGAAGCTTTCTTT. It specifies CASSKEGQGPEAFF.

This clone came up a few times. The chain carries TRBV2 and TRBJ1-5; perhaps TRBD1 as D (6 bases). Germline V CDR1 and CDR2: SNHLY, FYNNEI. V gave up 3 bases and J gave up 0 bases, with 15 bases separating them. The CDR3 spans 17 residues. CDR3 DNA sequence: TGTGCCAGCAGTGATGGACAGCTAAGGGATAGCAATCAGCCCCAGCATTTT. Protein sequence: CASSDGQLRDSNQPQHF.

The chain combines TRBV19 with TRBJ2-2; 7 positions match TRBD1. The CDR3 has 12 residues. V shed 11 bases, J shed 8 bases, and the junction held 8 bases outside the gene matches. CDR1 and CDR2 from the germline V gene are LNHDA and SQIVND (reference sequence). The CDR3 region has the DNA TGTGCCGCGACAGGGTTCGATGGGGAGCTGTTTTTT. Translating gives CAATGFDGELFF.

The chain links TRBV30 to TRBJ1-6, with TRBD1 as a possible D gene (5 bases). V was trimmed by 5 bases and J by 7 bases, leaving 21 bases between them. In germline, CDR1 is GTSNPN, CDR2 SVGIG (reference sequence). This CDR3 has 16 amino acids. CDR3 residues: CAWESMGLGGNSPLHF. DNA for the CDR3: TGTGCCTGGGAGTCAATGGGACTCGGCGGCAATTCACCCCTCCACTTT. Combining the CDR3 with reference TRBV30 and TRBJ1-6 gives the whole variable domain SQTIHQWPATLVQPVGSPLSLECTVEGTSNPNLYWYRQAAGRGLQLLFYSVGIGQISSEVPQNLSASRPQDRQFILSSKKLLLSDSGFYLCAWESMGLGGNSPLHFGNGTRLTVT.